One and the same sample provided the 29 T cell receptor beta chains below, sequenced in a study of blood T cell repertoires in COVID-19. TCRdb's copy holds only in-frame clones and misses some; the assay was immunoSEQ multiplex PCR. The repertoire consists of about 190,000 clones, with more than 75% occurring once and the leading ten covering roughly 7.1%. The source material was peripheral blood. These receptors were collected from a woman aged 55-70 years with COVID-19, enrolled during active disease.

In its sample, this clone was seen a few times. The chain uses TRBV9 and TRBJ2-5; 11 nucleotides match TRBD2. Germline CDR1 is SGDLS and CDR2 is YYNGEE. V lost 3 bases, J lost 2 bases, and 6 bases stayed unmatched. CDR3 length equals 16 residues. The CDR3 bases are TGTGCCAGCAGCGCCGGGACTAGCGGACTTCAAGAGACCCAGTACTTC. Its protein product is CASSAGTSGLQETQYF.

The genes are TRBV2 and TRBJ1-2; possible D gene TRBD1, 5 bases. CDR3 length: 15 residues. Germline CDR1 reads SNHLY; CDR2 reads FYNNEI. V was cut by 4 bases and J by 1 base, with 13 bases left in between. The chain's CDR3 is CASSASQGHNYGYTF. Written as DNA, the CDR3 is TGTGCCAGCAGTGCTTCCCAGGGCCATAACTATGGCTACACCTTC.

This clone appeared a single time. The gene calls are TRBV10-3 and TRBJ1-6, with D possibly TRBD1 on 5 matching bases. With 4 bases removed from V and 6 bases from J, the gap between germline ends came to 16 bases. The CDR3 is 16 residues long. Looked up from germline, CDR1 is ENHRY and CDR2 is SYGVKD. CDR3 sequence reads: CAISASGGGPNSPLHF. The CDR3 region has the DNA TGTGCCATCAGTGCCAGCGGGGGAGGTCCTAATTCACCCCTCCACTTT.

A few counts support this clone. The rearrangement links TRBV28 to TRBJ2-1; D is possibly TRBD1 (6 bases). This CDR3 region has 12 residues. From germline, CDR1 is MDHEN and CDR2 SYDVKM. The V and J ends lost 10 bases and 8 bases respectively, with 15 bases between them. CDR3 sequence (DNA): TGTGCCACCCACAGGGTACGGCATGAGCAGTTCTTC. Residues: CATHRVRHEQFF.

The chain carries TRBV7-9 and TRBJ2-1, with 12 bases identical to TRBD2. In germline, CDR1 is SEHNR, CDR2 FQNEAQ (reference sequence). The CDR3 spans 13 residues. After removal of 9 bases from V and 4 bases from J, the junction contained 1 base not matched to a gene. CDR3 amino acids: CASGTSGYNEQFF. CDR3 nucleotides: TGTGCCAGTGGGACTAGCGGGTACAATGAGCAGTTCTTC.

The chain uses TRBV4-1 and TRBJ1-4; TRBD1 agrees at 10 bases. The V and J ends lost 2 bases and 4 bases, in that order; junction bases with no gene match: 4. The CDR3 is 16 residues long. Germline V gene data show CDR1 as MGHRA and CDR2 as YSYEKL. The CDR3 loop reads CASSQTGQGDNEKLFF. CDR3 bases: TGCGCCAGCAGCCAAACCGGACAGGGGGATAATGAAAAACTGTTTTTT.

The chain links TRBV5-5 to TRBJ1-2; no clear D gene. In germline, CDR1 is SGHKS, CDR2 YYEKEE (reference sequence). V was pared by 3 bases and J by 2 bases, with 8 bases between. The CDR3 spans 13 residues. The CDR3 bases are TGTGCCAGCAGCTGGGCCAGAAACTATGGCTACACCTTC. Translated: CASSWARNYGYTF.

V is TRBV27 and J is TRBJ2-1; weak D call: TRBD2 (6 bases). Germline V gives CDR1 MNHEY, CDR2 SMNVEV (reference sequence). V dropped 8 bases and J dropped 4 bases, with 15 bases sitting between them. This CDR3 spans 14 amino acids. The CDR3 here is CASGLADFYNEQFF. The CDR3 DNA reads as TGTGCCAGCGGATTAGCGGACTTTTACAATGAGCAGTTCTTC.

There are a few counts of this clone. The chain links TRBV5-5 to TRBJ2-2; 7 positions match TRBD1. Germline V CDR1 and CDR2: SGHKS, YYEKEE (reference sequence). The CDR3 runs 15 residues. V shed 5 bases, J shed 3 bases, and the junction held 7 bases outside the gene matches. The CDR3 DNA sequence: TGTGCCAGCAGGAGACAGGGATGGGACACCGGGGAGCTGTTTTTT. Residues: CASRRQGWDTGELFF.

This sequence joins TRBV6-5 and TRBJ2-7; possible D gene TRBD1, 5 bases. The germline V gene encodes CDR1 MNHEY and CDR2 SVGAGI. The CDR3 spans 13 residues. The germline V and J ends were trimmed by 5 bases and 6 bases, with 14 bases remaining between them. CDR3 sequence (DNA): TGTGCCAGCAGTCCCACCCAAGGGGTCGAGCAGTACGTC. Translation gives CASSPTQGVEQYV.

CDR3 DNA sequence: TGTGCCAGCTCACCGGTGGTGGCAGTGAACACTGAAGCTTTCTTT. This encodes CASSPVVAVNTEAFF. The genes are TRBV18 and TRBJ1-1; D is unclear. The ends were cut back, 3 bases at V and 0 bases at J, with 11 bases in the middle. Germline loops: CDR1 KGHSH, CDR2 LQKENI. The CDR3 has 15 amino acids.

The V gene is TRBV5-4, the J gene TRBJ2-3; D is possibly TRBD1 (6 bases). Germline V gene lookup returns CDR1 SGHNT and CDR2 YYREEE (reference sequence). V lost 6 bases to trimming and J lost 5 bases, with 16 bases between them. There are 14 residues in the CDR3. CDR3 nucleotides: TGTGCCAGCACTAGCACAGGGCTCTTAGATACGCAGTATTTT. Its translation is CASTSTGLLDTQYF.

The gene calls are TRBV19 and TRBJ1-3; a weak D match, TRBD1 (6 bases). The germline V gene encodes CDR1 LNHDA and CDR2 SQIVND (reference sequence). CDR3 length: 16 amino acids. Trimming removed 8 bases from V and 0 bases from J, with 17 bases in between. CDR3 in amino acids: CASDTGHASSGNTIYF. The CDR3 DNA is TGTGCCAGTGACACGGGACACGCGAGCTCTGGAAACACCATATATTTT. Looking up the rest from reference TRBV19 and TRBJ1-3 gives the full variable domain: DGGITQSPKYLFRKEGQNVTLSCEQNLNHDAMYWYRQDPGQGLRLIYYSQIVNDFQKGDIAEGYSVSREKKESFPLTVTSAQKNPTAFYLCASDTGHASSGNTIYFGEGSWLTVV.

The chain carries TRBV7-2 and TRBJ2-3, with 12 bases identical to TRBD2. The germline V gene encodes CDR1 SGHTA and CDR2 FQGNSA. The CDR3 runs to 17 residues. The junction had 10 bases not matched to a gene; V was cut back by 5 bases and J by 4 bases. The CDR3 sequence: CASSRTSGTVRPDTQYF. The CDR3 nucleotides read TGTGCCAGCAGCCGGACTAGCGGGACCGTCAGGCCAGATACGCAGTATTTT.

This clone was observed a single time. The chain has TRBV3-1 (or the pseudogene TRBV3-2) and TRBJ1-6, with D perhaps TRBD1 (5 bases). Germline V lookup: CDR1 LGHDT, CDR2 YNNKEL (reference sequence). CDR3 length equals 14 residues. V lost 6 bases and J lost 5, with 11 bases in between. The CDR3 DNA reads as TGTGCCAGCAGTCTTCAGGGTGATAATTCACCCCTCCACTTT. Protein product: CASSLQGDNSPLHF.

The chain links TRBV5-1 to TRBJ1-3; D not certain. The CDR3 covers 14 residues. Trimming took off 4 bases at V and 0 bases at J, with 8 bases between the two ends. Germline V gene data show CDR1 as SGHRS and CDR2 as YFSETQ. In DNA, the CDR3 is TGCGCCAGCAGCCGGGCGGGCTCTGGAAACACCATATATTTT. This gives the protein CASSRAGSGNTIYF.

CDR3 protein: CASSASISGTGVYEQYF. CDR3 DNA sequence: TGTGCCAGCAGCGCCTCCATTTCCGGGACAGGGGTGTACGAGCAGTACTTC. This rearrangement joins TRBV9 to TRBJ2-7, with 10 nucleotides matching TRBD1. Trimming at V came to 3 bases and at J to 4 bases, leaving 13 bases not matched to a gene. This CDR3 has 17 residues. Germline-derived CDR1 and CDR2 are SGDLS and YYNGEE.

The J gene is TRBJ2-2, the V gene TRBV24-1; 8 nucleotides align to TRBD2. CDR1 is KGHDR, CDR2 SFDVKD, per germline. J lost 6 bases, V lost 4 bases, and 6 bases had no gene match. The CDR3 runs to 15 residues. CDR3: CATSDGRAAAGELFF. The CDR3 DNA reads as TGTGCCACCAGTGACGGGAGGGCCGCGGCCGGGGAGCTGTTTTTT.

This chain joins TRBV11-1 and TRBJ1-5; D may be TRBD1 (6 bases). The germline V gene encodes CDR1 SGHAT and CDR2 FQDESV (reference sequence). Trimming left V 5 bases short and J 3 bases short, with 8 bases between. The CDR3 consists of 13 residues. The chain's CDR3 is CASSRQANQPQHF. For the CDR3, the DNA is TGTGCCAGCAGCCGACAGGCCAATCAGCCCCAGCATTTT.

V gene TRBV5-8 combines with J gene TRBJ1-1, with 7 positions matching TRBD1. Germline loops: CDR1 SGHTS, CDR2 YDEGEE. V shed 0 bases and J 1 base; nucleotides not matched to a gene: 6. The CDR3 has 16 amino acids. CDR3 nucleotides: TGTGCCAGCAGCTTGGGGCAGGGGGTGAGGAACACTGAAGCTTTCTTT. Its translation: CASSLGQGVRNTEAFF.

The chain couples TRBV28 to TRBJ2-1, with TRBD2 matching 10 bases. CDR3 length: 17 amino acids. From germline, CDR1 is MDHEN and CDR2 SYDVKM. Germline trimming cut 8 bases from V and 5 bases from J; bases unmatched to any gene: 15. The CDR3, as DNA: TGTGCCAGCGTGTCCATGAGCGGGAGGGCCCTGAACAATGAGCAGTTCTTC. Translation: CASVSMSGRALNNEQFF.

J is TRBJ2-7 and V is TRBV7-2; D is unclear. The CDR3 extends over 12 amino acids. The germline gives CDR1 SGHTA, CDR2 FQGNSA. V lost 3 bases and J lost 6, with 9 bases in between. CDR3 DNA: TGTGCCAGCAGCTTTCAAAGCATCGAGCAGTACGTC. This sequence encodes CASSFQSIEQYV.

V usage is TRBV7-2 and J usage is TRBJ2-3; D gene ambiguous. Trimming left V 5 bases short and J 1 base short, with 4 bases between. This CDR3 has 12 residues. The V gene's germline CDR1 is SGHTA and CDR2 FQGNSA. The CDR3 here is CASSPGTDTQYF. CDR3 bases: TGTGCCAGCAGCCCCGGCACAGATACGCAGTATTTT.

This chain joins TRBV3-1 (or the pseudogene TRBV3-2) and TRBJ2-7; D gene unclear. Germline lookup yields CDR1 LGHDT and CDR2 YNNKEL (reference sequence). The V end lost 3 bases, the J end lost 5 bases, and 14 bases lay between the germline ends. The CDR3 is 14 residues long. Here the CDR3 reads CASSQGEVRNEQYF. DNA for the CDR3: TGTGCCAGCAGCCAGGGTGAGGTTAGGAACGAGCAGTACTTC.

The chain combines TRBV10-3 with TRBJ1-2, with D perhaps matching TRBD1 (5 bases). V lost 1 base to trimming and J lost 2 bases, with 14 bases between them. Looked up from germline, CDR1 is ENHRY and CDR2 is SYGVKD. This CDR3 has 16 residues. In DNA form, the CDR3 reads TGTGCCATCAGTGAGTATTTATCACAGGAAAACTATGGCTACACCTTC. Its translation: CAISEYLSQENYGYTF.

The chain links TRBV4-2 to TRBJ1-4, with 11 nucleotides matching TRBD1. The J segment lost 4 bases and the V segment lost 0 bases, leaving 4 bases of the junction unmatched. The CDR3 spans 17 residues. The V gene's germline CDR1 is LGHNA and CDR2 YNFKEQ. CDR3 DNA: TGTGCCAGCAGCCAAGATGGGACAGGGGGTGGTAATGAAAAACTGTTTTTT. It codes for CASSQDGTGGGNEKLFF.

The V gene is TRBV3-1 (or the pseudogene TRBV3-2), the J gene TRBJ2-1; D is possibly TRBD2 (6 bases). The CDR3 is made up of 13 amino acids. V was clipped by 2 bases and J by 8 bases, with 10 bases between them. The germline gives CDR1 LGHDT, CDR2 YNNKEL (reference sequence). The CDR3 nucleotides are TGTGCCAGCAGCCAACTTAGCGGACATGAGCAGTTCTTC. Its protein product is CASSQLSGHEQFF.

The CDR3 DNA follows: TGCGCCAGCAGCTTGGGGCTTAGCGTGGGGGAGCAGTTCTTC. Translating gives CASSLGLSVGEQFF. This sequence joins TRBV5-1 and TRBJ2-1; a weak D match, TRBD2 (5 bases). Germline CDR1 SGHRS, CDR2 YFSETQ. The V end was cut by 0 bases, the J end by 10 bases, with 14 bases between. This CDR3 region has 14 residues.

The rearrangement joins TRBV25-1 to TRBJ2-5, with TRBD1 matching over 8 bases. CDR3 size: 16 residues. Germline loops: CDR1 MGHDK, CDR2 SYGVNS. J gave up 5 bases and V 6 bases, and 14 bases lay outside the gene matches. CDR3 DNA: TGTGCCAGCAGCGATATAAGGACAGGGAGCTTGGAGACCCAGTACTTC. Amino acids: CASSDIRTGSLETQYF. The full variable domain, rest sourced from reference TRBV25-1 and TRBJ2-5, is EADIYQTPRYLVIGTGKKITLECSQTMGHDKMYWYQQDPGMELHLIHYSYGVNSTEKGDLSSESTVSRIRTEHFPLTLESARPSHTSQYLCASSDIRTGSLETQYFGPGTRLLVL.